This T cell receptor (beta chain) was observed in a study of T-cell reconstitution after alpha-beta-depleted transplantation in children. V was cut by 6 bases and J by 0 bases, with 18 bases left in between. CDR3 length: 16 amino acids. This clonotype came up a few times. A library of TCRbeta sequences, prepared with unique molecular identifiers, was generated. From the PCR reads, TCRdb called clonotypes with MiXCR, one entry per CDR3 protein. This table holds fewer than 700,000 distinct CDR3 sequences, approximately 12% found once. This clonotype was obtained from a male patient aged 10 to 17 who had a stem cell transplant for acute myeloid leukemia, so the T cells may come from the graft donor. The chain joins TRBV12-3 or TRBV12-4 to TRBJ2-7; the D gene is possibly TRBD2 (6 bases). The sample here was PBMCs, mostly from graft donor cells, taken 360 days after TCRalphabeta/CD19-depleted stem cell transplant. CDR3 region: CASSDPFLEGSYEQYF. The CDR3 DNA follows: TGTGCCAGCAGCGATCCTTTCTTGGAGGGCTCCTACGAGCAGTACTTC.